The source of this T cell receptor beta chain is a study of T cell clonality in common variable immunodeficiency. Findings and limits, study-wide: Common variable immunodeficiency TCR beta sequences reportedly had fewer deletions and N-nucleotide insertions.

Germline values: CDR1 SEHNR, CDR2 FQNEAQ (reference sequence). The length of the CDR3 is 12 residues. V lost 5 bases, J lost 5 bases, and 2 bases stayed unmatched. Caucasian heritage predominated among both patients and controls. Heparinized whole blood, about 5 to 8.5 ml, came from each donor. Only in-frame clones appear in the TCRdb table, and some are missing; sequencing was by immunoSEQ multiplex PCR. The sample presents just over 15,000 clones, none singletons. Of note for this clone: Its antigen remains unidentified. The read terminates 3 residues before the CDR3 end, so the remaining end is supplied by the germline J gene.

The source is a human donor with common variable immunodeficiency. This chain uses TRBV7-9 with TRBJ2-5; 7 bases are shared with TRBD1. Material for sequencing was peripheral blood mononuclear cells. Incomplete CDR3 DNA: TGTGCCAGCAGCCTACAGGGGGAGACC. Amino acid sequence: CASSLQGET. From start to end, the CDR3 is CASSLQGETQYF.